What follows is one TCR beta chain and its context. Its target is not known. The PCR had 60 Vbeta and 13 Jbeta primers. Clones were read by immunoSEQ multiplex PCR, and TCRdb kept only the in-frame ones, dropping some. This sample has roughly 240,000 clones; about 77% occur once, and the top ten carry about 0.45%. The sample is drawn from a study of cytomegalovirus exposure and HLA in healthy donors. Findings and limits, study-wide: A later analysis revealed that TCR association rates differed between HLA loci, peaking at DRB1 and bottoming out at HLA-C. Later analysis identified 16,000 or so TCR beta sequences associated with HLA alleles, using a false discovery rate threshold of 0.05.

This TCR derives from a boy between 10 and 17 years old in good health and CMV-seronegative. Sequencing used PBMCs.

The CDR3: CASSFSGLSYNEQFF. The CDR3 DNA reads as TGCGCCAGCAGCTTCAGTGGGCTCTCCTACAATGAGCAGTTCTTC. The chain is built from TRBV5-1 and TRBJ2-1; no clear D. V was pared by 2 bases and J by 0 bases, with 9 bases between. The CDR3 totals 15 residues. Looked up from germline, CDR1 is SGHRS and CDR2 is YFSETQ.